This TCR beta chain derives from a study of T cell responses to AZD1222 COVID-19 vaccine (dated by TCRdb to the early 2020s). Concerning the study at large: TCR sequencing covered 230 or so trial participants: 200 to 220 given two doses of AZD1222 and around 26 given two doses of MenACWY control vaccine. Trial participants were enrolled by age into 18-55, 56-69 and 70-plus year subgroups, with 148, 28 and 57 TCR-sequenced participants respectively.

The CDR3 regions of human TCRbeta chains were subjected to immunosequencing. Concerning the study's data processing: Repertoire TCRs were matched against a reference library of SARS-CoV-2-specific TCRs generated with the MIRA antigen-specificity platform. Breadth was defined as the fraction of unique TCRs that were SARS-CoV-2-associated. Depth was defined as the fraction of total T cells that were SARS-CoV-2-associated. Using the MIRA data, each spike-specific TCR was assigned both to the spike region to which the TCR was reactive and to a CD4 or CD8 class. Log10-transformed breadth and depth values were compared by one-way ANOVA with Sidak's multiple comparisons tests. TCRdb holds this immuneACCESS table with in-frame rearrangements only. Some clones are missing; in checked studies, unresolved V genes explain under half, and the rest has no known cause. V and J calls and clone size are as listed in that table; D and trimming were resolved from the DNA. The sample has 120,000 to 150,000 clones on record, approximately 90% of them singletons. The ten largest account for around 2.8% of the sample.

Inclusive of the bounding cysteine and phenylalanine, the CDR3 is 12 residues long. Left in the record is the CDR3 DNA by itself, 36 bases read in frame from the first base. CDR1 and CDR2 were assigned from the germline V gene as ENHRY and SYGVKD. Trimming at the junction amounts to 8 bases on V and 2 bases on J, and the germline ends lie 9 bases apart. In the paper's terms, the time point label means: baseline before first vaccination. The sample's treatment or condition label is to be understood as: meningococcal conjugate vaccine given as trial control. Vaccinee samples came from UK trials COV001 and COV002, including a single-blind randomized controlled phase 2/3 trial of AZD1222 (ChAdOx1 nCoV-19) in healthy adults. For TCRbeta chain sequencing, PBMC samples from trial participants were taken at day 0 and at day 28 after the second dose. Points on this clone: Its specific antigen is unknown. No clone much larger than this one lies a single base away; base qualities are absent.

General findings and caveats noted by the study authors: After two AZD1222 doses, spike-specific TCR breadth and depth were significantly higher than at day 0 and than in MenACWY recipients. Participants were mostly white British and included more females than males, and it was suggested by the authors that clonal diversity may have been underestimated. The 56-69-year group was small, and its depth increase did not reach significance, likely because of low power. Because no day 14 peak-response samples were available, the repertoires could be characterized only after the peak T cell response. Conclusions about previously exposed vaccinees are limited, since just five to seven AZD1222 recipients were seropositive for SARS-CoV-2 at baseline. Reportedly, close to half of the unique spike-specific TCRs recognized epitopes lying outside the regions that are mutated in the B.1.351 and B.1.1.7 variants. CD4 TCRs associated with the vaccine covered the entire spike protein, and the dominant responses were in regions 160-218 and 743-854.

The chain is encoded by TRBV10-3 joined to TRBJ2-5; confidence is insufficient to name the D gene. This clonotype was obtained from an adult in good health. The sample consisted of peripheral blood, taken on day 0 of MenACWY control vaccination. This receptor carries the CDR3 CAIARQQETQYF. The base sequence is TGTGCCATCGCGCGGCAGCAAGAGACCCAGTACTTC.